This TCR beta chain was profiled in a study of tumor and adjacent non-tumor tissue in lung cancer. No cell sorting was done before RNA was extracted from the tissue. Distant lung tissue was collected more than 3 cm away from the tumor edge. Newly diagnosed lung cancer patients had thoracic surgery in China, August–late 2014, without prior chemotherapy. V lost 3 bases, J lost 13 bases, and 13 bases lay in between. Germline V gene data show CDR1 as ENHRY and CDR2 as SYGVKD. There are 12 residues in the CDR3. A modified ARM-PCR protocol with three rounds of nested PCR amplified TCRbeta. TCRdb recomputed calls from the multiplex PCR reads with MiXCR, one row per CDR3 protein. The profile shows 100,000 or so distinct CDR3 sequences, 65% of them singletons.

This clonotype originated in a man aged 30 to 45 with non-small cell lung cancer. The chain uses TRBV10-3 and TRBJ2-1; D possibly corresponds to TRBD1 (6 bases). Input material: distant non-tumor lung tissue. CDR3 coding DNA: TGTGCCATCAGTGATTCTAAGGGGGTCCAGTTCTTC. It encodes CAISDSKGVQFF.